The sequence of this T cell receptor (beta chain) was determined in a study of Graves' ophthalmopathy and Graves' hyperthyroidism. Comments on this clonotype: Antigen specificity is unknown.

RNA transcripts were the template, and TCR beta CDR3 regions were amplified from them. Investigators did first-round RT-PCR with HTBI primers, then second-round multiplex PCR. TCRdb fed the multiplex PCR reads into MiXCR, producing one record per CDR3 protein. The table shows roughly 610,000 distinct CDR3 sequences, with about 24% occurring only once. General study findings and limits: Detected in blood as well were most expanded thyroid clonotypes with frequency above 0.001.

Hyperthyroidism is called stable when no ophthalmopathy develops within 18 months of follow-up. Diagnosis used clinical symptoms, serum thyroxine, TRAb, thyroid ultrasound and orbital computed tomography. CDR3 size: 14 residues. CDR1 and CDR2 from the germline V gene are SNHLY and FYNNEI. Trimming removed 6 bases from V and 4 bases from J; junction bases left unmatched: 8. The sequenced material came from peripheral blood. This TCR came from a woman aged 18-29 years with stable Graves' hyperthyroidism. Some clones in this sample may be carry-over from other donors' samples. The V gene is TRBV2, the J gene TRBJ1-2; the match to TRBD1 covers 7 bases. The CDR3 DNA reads TGTGCCAGCAGGGAGACGGGACAGAGCTATGGCTACACCTTC. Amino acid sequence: CASRETGQSYGYTF.